A single sample gave rise to the 11 T cell receptor beta chains below, sequenced in a study of naive and memory T cell subsets. Points from the study as a whole: Especially in CD8 cells, naive repertoires contained a few larger clonotypes, possibly CD45RA-re-expressing memory cells.

For these receptors, no antigen is known. An equimolar mix of two oligonucleotides served as the beta constant-region primer for TRBC1 and TRBC2. Ligated cDNA was amplified by four rounds of PCR with nested alpha and beta constant-region primers and SP2. TCRdb re-called the UMI-ligation and nested PCR reads through MiXCR, storing one row per CDR3 protein. The table includes 140,000 to 150,000 distinct CDR3 sequences, 20% to 25% detected once. The sequenced sample consisted of naive CD4+ T cells from blood. The source of these receptors is a human donor in good health.

This clonotype was recorded many times. This chain joins TRBV7-7 and TRBJ2-1; D may be TRBD2 (6 bases). CDR3 length: 13 amino acids. Trimming left V 0 bases short and J 13 bases short, with 13 bases between. Germline values: CDR1 SSHAT, CDR2 FNYEAQ (reference sequence). The CDR3 loop reads CASSLAGLGVQFF. The CDR3 bases are TGTGCCAGCAGCTTAGCGGGACTGGGGGTACAGTTCTTC.

This clonotype was seen a few times. The chain couples TRBV20-1 to TRBJ2-3; a weak D match, TRBD1 (6 bases). The CDR3 covers 16 residues. The germline V and J ends were trimmed by 0 bases and 2 bases, with 15 bases remaining between them. Germline V CDR1 and CDR2: DFQATT, SNEGSKA (reference sequence). DNA of the CDR3: TGCAGTGCTAGAGATGGAAGGGGGAGATCCACAGATACGCAGTATTTT. It codes for CSARDGRGRSTDTQYF.

A word on this clonotype: Mismatch with germline at one junction end may stem from a read error. This chain links TRBV7-7 with TRBJ2-1, with 7 bases that match TRBD2. The germline gives CDR1 SSHAT, CDR2 FNYEAQ (reference sequence). This CDR3 is 13 amino acids long. CDR3 in amino acids: CASSLGTNNEQFF. CDR3 bases: TGTGCTAGCAGCCTAGGGACTAACAATGAGCAGTTCTTC.

This clonotype was observed many times. The J gene is TRBJ2-1, the V gene TRBV6-2 or TRBV6-3; D unclear. The ends were cut back, 8 bases at V and 0 bases at J, with 11 bases in the middle. The CDR3 loop spans 14 amino acids. Per germline, CDR1 MNHEY and CDR2 SVGEGT. CDR3 sequence: CASVDGGSYNEQFF. CDR3 nucleotides: TGTGCCAGCGTCGACGGCGGCTCCTACAATGAGCAGTTCTTC.

The chain links TRBV20-1 to TRBJ1-2, with D possibly TRBD1 on 5 matching bases. This CDR3 contains 13 residues. Deletions cut 5 bases from V and 0 bases from J, with 10 bases between. Looked up from germline, CDR1 is DFQATT and CDR2 is SNEGSKA (reference sequence). In nucleotides, the CDR3 is TGCAGTGCTCCTCAGGGAGCTAACTATGGCTACACCTTC. This gives the protein CSAPQGANYGYTF.

The rearrangement joins TRBV27 to TRBJ2-1; a weak D match, TRBD2 (5 bases). The CDR3 spans 14 residues. Deletions cut 6 bases from V and 2 bases from J, with 11 bases between. Germline values: CDR1 MNHEY, CDR2 SMNVEV (reference sequence). The CDR3 loop reads CASRDGGAYNEQFF. CDR3 nucleotides: TGTGCCAGCAGGGATGGAGGCGCCTACAATGAGCAGTTCTTC.

This clonotype occurred many times. V is TRBV3-1 and J is TRBJ2-3; 10 bases agree with TRBD2. The ends lost 3 bases at V and 2 bases at J; junction bases unmatched: 5. Germline V gene sequence: CDR1 LGHDT, CDR2 YNNKEL (reference sequence). This CDR3 has 16 amino acids. CDR3 sequence reads: CASSQHLAGDTDTQYF. CDR3 nucleotides: TGTGCCAGCAGCCAGCATCTAGCGGGGGACACAGATACGCAGTATTTT.

The V call is TRBV6-5, the J call TRBJ2-7; D call uncertain. Germline V gene lookup returns CDR1 MNHEY and CDR2 SVGAGI. The CDR3 consists of 13 residues. Between the trimmed V and J ends, which lost 7 bases and 0 bases, there was a span of 10 bases. The CDR3 reads CASTQTGSYEQYF. The CDR3 DNA is TGTGCCAGCACCCAGACCGGCTCCTACGAGCAGTACTTC.

This chain joins TRBV19 and TRBJ2-7, with 8 bases identical to TRBD1. V gave up 3 bases and J gave up 3 bases; unmatched junction bases: 4. In germline, CDR1 is LNHDA, CDR2 SQIVND (reference sequence). The CDR3 is 14 residues long. Here the CDR3 DNA reads TGTGCCAGTAGTATTGTGACAGGGGTCTACGAGCAGTACTTC. This gives the protein CASSIVTGVYEQYF.

The rearrangement links TRBV20-1 to TRBJ2-1; maybe TRBD1 (5 bases). Germline-derived CDR1 and CDR2 are DFQATT and SNEGSKA (reference sequence). V dropped 6 bases and J dropped 4 bases, with 16 bases sitting between them. The CDR3 has 14 amino acids. This chain's CDR3 is CSASPPDKYNEQFF. The DNA of the CDR3 is TGCAGTGCGAGTCCCCCGGACAAGTACAATGAGCAGTTCTTC.

The chain recombines TRBV28 with TRBJ1-5; TRBD1 matches 8 bases. Germline values: CDR1 MDHEN, CDR2 SYDVKM. Trimming at V came to 2 bases and at J to 0 bases, leaving 15 bases not matched to a gene. This CDR3 spans 20 amino acids. The CDR3 bases are TGTGCCAGCAGTTTAAGGCTCGGGACAGGACTAGGGCATAGCAATCAGCCCCAGCATTTT. Translation: CASSLRLGTGLGHSNQPQHF.